This is a list of T cell receptor beta chains from one sample in a study of T cells in Graves' hyperthyroidism and ophthalmopathy. TCRdb independently ran MiXCR on the multiplex PCR reads; one entry per CDR3 protein. The sample contains under 300,000 distinct CDR3 sequences, approximately 14% of which appear only once. The sequencing input was blood. The receptor set was obtained from a woman in her 40s with Graves' hyperthyroidism that later progressed to Graves' ophthalmopathy. Each CDR3 is given with its conserved first and last residue. The order of the fields is V gene, J gene, D gene, clone size, CDR3 protein, CDR3 DNA. The D gene is left open where the match is weak. Only part of the rows carry a size: once, few, many, or a class if the clone is expanded.

>TRBV19|TRBJ2-1|.|many
CASSMPGANEQFF
TGTGCCAGTAGTATGCCAGGGGCCAATGAGCAGTTCTTC
>TRBV9|TRBJ1-2|.|many
CASRGMTDYGYTF
TGTGCCAGCAGGGGAATGACAGACTATGGCTACACCTTC
>TRBV19|TRBJ1-3|.|few
CASLPRQPTNTIYF
TGTGCCAGTTTGCCCCGGCAGCCCACGAACACCATATATTTT
>TRBV20-1|TRBJ2-1|.|many
CSASRDSNNEQFF
TGCAGTGCTAGCCGGGACTCAAACAATGAGCAGTTCTTC
>TRBV9|TRBJ2-7|.|.
CASSRGQPSSYEQYF
TGTGCCAGCAGTAGAGGACAGCCCAGCTCCTACGAGCAGTACTTC
>TRBV11-2|TRBJ2-1|TRBD2|many
CASSFASGGYNEQFF
TGTGCCAGCAGCTTCGCCAGCGGGGGTTACAATGAGCAGTTCTTC
>TRBV28|TRBJ1-2|TRBD1|many
CASTPQGGNYGYTF
TGTGCCAGCACCCCGCAGGGGGGGAACTATGGCTACACCTTC
>TRBV5-4|TRBJ2-2|.|.
CASSQQANTGELFF
TGTGCCAGCAGCCAACAGGCGAACACCGGGGAGCTGTTTTTT
>TRBV18|TRBJ2-3|TRBD2|few
CASSPYMVAGDTDTQYF
TGTGCCAGCTCACCGTATATGGTAGCGGGAGACACAGATACGCAGTATTTT
>TRBV6-1|TRBJ2-7|.|many
CASRGRGEIYEQYF
TGTGCCAGCAGAGGCAGGGGGGAAATCTACGAGCAGTACTTC
>TRBV15|TRBJ2-5|TRBD2|many
CATSRWTSGQETQYF
TGTGCCACCAGCAGATGGACTAGCGGTCAAGAGACCCAGTACTTC
>TRBV7-2|TRBJ2-2|TRBD2|many
CASSLRLAGGVGELFF
TGTGCCAGCAGCCTCCGACTAGCGGGAGGCGTCGGGGAGCTGTTTTTT
>TRBV3-1|TRBJ2-3|.|many
CASSRQRDTQYF
TGTGCCAGCAGCCGCCAGCGAGATACGCAGTATTTT
>TRBV5-1|TRBJ1-5|.|many
CASSLDGSNQPQHF
TGCGCCAGCAGCTTAGACGGCAGCAATCAGCCCCAGCATTTT
>TRBV7-6|TRBJ2-1|TRBD2|many
CASSVPGLEQFF
TGTGCCAGCAGCGTACCGGGACTAGAGCAGTTCTTC
>TRBV6-9|TRBJ2-5|.|few
CASSTAFLAETQYF
TGTGCCAGCAGTACCGCCTTTTTAGCGGAGACCCAGTACTTC
>TRBV3-1|TRBJ2-7|.|many
CASSQDLQLDEQYF
TGTGCCAGCAGCCAAGATCTACAGTTGGACGAGCAGTACTTC
>TRBV29-1|TRBJ1-1|.|many
CSVGRGMNTEAFF
TGCAGCGTTGGTCGGGGTATGAACACTGAAGCTTTCTTT
>TRBV12-3/TRBV12-4|TRBJ2-5|.|many
CASRQGRQETQYF
TGTGCCAGCAGACAAGGGCGGCAAGAGACCCAGTACTTC
>TRBV2|TRBJ2-3|.|.
CASSYNMGDDTQYF
TGTGCCAGCAGTTACAACATGGGTGATGATACGCAGTATTTT
>TRBV6-5|TRBJ1-2|.|.
CASSYSLGGSYGYTF
TGTGCCAGCAGTTACTCGTTGGGAGGAAGCTATGGCTACACCTTC
>TRBV11-2|TRBJ2-5|.|many
CASSLEGSRARETQYF
TGTGCCAGCAGCTTAGAGGGTTCCAGGGCGCGGGAGACCCAGTACTTC
>TRBV28|TRBJ1-5|.|many
CASSFYLPPGNQPQHF
TGTGCCAGCAGTTTTTACCTCCCCCCAGGGAATCAGCCCCAGCATTTT
>TRBV4-2|TRBJ2-7|TRBD2|few
CASSQFPRALAGDGYEQYF
TGTGCCAGCAGCCAGTTTCCCCGCGCTTTAGCGGGAGATGGTTACGAGCAGTACTTC
>TRBV28|TRBJ2-3|.|many
CASSLASSTDTQYF
TGTGCCAGCAGTTTGGCCAGTAGCACAGATACGCAGTATTTT
>TRBV11-2|TRBJ2-7|TRBD2|.
CASSRLAGNGEQYF
TGTGCCAGCAGCCGACTAGCGGGGAATGGGGAGCAGTACTTC
>TRBV5-8|TRBJ2-1|.|few
CASSLRPLNEQFF
TGTGCCAGCAGCTTGCGACCCCTCAATGAGCAGTTCTTC
>TRBV6-1|TRBJ2-2|.|many
CASTSGDASAGELFF
TGTGCCAGCACATCGGGGGACGCCTCTGCCGGGGAGCTGTTTTTT
>TRBV7-8|TRBJ2-3|.|many
CASSVRVLNTDTQYF
TGTGCCAGCAGCGTCCGGGTCCTAAACACAGATACGCAGTATTTT
>TRBV5-1|TRBJ2-1|.|many
CASSSGLAPPEQFF
TGCGCCAGCAGCTCTGGACTGGCTCCCCCTGAGCAGTTCTTC
>TRBV2|TRBJ2-2|.|many
CAGSGQGTTGELFF
TGTGCCGGGTCGGGGCAGGGGACCACCGGGGAGCTGTTTTTT
>TRBV5-6|TRBJ2-7|.|many
CASTSWFYPQDSTYEQYF
TGTGCCAGCACCTCTTGGTTTTATCCACAAGATTCCACCTACGAGCAGTACTTC